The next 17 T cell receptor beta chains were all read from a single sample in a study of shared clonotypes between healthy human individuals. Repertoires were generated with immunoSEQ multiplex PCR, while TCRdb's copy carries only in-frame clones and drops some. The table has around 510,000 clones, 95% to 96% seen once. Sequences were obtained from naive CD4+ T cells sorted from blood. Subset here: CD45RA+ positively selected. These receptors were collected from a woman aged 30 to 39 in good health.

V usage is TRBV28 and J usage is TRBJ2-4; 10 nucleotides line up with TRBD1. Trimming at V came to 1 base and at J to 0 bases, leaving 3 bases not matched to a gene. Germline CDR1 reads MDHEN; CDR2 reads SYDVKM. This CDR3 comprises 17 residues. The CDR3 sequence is CASSLLGQGLAKNIQYF. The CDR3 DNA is TGTGCCAGCAGTTTATTGGGACAGGGGTTAGCCAAAAACATTCAGTACTTC.

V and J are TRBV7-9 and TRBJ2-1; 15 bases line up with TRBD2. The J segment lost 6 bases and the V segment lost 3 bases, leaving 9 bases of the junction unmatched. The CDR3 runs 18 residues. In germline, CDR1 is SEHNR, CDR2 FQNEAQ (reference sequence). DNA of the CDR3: TGTGCCAGCAGCTTCGGGCAGGGGACTAGCGGGAGGCGCAATGAGCAGTTCTTC. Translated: CASSFGQGTSGRRNEQFF.

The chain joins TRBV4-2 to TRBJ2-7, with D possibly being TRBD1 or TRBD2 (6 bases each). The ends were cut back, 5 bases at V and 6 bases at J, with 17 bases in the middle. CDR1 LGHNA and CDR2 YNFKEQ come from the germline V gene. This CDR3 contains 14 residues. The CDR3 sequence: CASSLWGAQFEQYF. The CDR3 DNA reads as TGTGCCAGCAGCTTGTGGGGGGCGCAATTCGAGCAGTACTTC.

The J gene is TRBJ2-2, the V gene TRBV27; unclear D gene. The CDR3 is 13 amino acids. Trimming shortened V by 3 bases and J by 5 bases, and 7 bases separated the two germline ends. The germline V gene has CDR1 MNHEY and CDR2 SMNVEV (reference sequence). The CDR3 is CASSFFETGELFF. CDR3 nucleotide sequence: TGTGCCAGCAGTTTTTTCGAAACCGGGGAGCTGTTTTTT.

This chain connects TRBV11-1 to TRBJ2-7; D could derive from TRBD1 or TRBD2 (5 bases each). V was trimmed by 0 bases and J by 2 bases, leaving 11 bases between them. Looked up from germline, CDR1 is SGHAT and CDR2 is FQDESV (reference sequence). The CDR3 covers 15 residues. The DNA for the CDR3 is TGTGCCAGCAGCTTAGCCGGGACCTACGCCTACGAGCAGTACTTC. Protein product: CASSLAGTYAYEQYF.

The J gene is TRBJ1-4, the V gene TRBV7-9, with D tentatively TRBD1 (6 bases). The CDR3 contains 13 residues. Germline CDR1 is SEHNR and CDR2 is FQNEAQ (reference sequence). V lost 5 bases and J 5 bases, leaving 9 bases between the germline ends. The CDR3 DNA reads TGTGCCAGCAGCCCGCAGGGGAATGAAAAACTGTTTTTT. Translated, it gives CASSPQGNEKLFF.

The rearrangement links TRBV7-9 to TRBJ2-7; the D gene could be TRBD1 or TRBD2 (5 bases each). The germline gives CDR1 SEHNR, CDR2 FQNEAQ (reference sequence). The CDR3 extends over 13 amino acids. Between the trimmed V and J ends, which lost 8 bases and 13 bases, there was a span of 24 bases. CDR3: CASRPTQVGTPYF. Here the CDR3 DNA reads TGTGCCAGCCGACCAACCCAGGTCGGGACGCCTTACTTC.

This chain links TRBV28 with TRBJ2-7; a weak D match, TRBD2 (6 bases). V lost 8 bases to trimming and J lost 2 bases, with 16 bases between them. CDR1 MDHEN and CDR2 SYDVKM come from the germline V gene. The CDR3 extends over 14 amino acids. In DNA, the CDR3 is TGTGCCAGCGAACGGTCTAGCGTAACCTACGAGCAGTACTTC. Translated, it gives CASERSSVTYEQYF.

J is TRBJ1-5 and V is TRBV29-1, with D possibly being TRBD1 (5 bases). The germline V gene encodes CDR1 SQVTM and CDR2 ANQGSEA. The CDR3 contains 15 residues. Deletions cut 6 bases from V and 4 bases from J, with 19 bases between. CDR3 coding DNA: TGCAGCGTCAGCGAGGGACTTTTGGGGAATCAGCCCCAGCATTTT. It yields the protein CSVSEGLLGNQPQHF.

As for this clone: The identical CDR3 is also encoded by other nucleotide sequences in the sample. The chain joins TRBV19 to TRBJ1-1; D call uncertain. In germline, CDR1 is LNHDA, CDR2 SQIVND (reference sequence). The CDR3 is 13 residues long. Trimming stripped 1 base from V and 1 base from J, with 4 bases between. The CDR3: CASSIGENTEAFF. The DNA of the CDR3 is TGTGCCAGTAGTATAGGGGAGAACACTGAAGCTTTCTTT. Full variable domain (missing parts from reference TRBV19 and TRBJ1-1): DGGITQSPKYLFRKEGQNVTLSCEQNLNHDAMYWYRQDPGQGLRLIYYSQIVNDFQKGDIAEGYSVSREKKESFPLTVTSAQKNPTAFYLCASSIGENTEAFFGQGTRLTVV.

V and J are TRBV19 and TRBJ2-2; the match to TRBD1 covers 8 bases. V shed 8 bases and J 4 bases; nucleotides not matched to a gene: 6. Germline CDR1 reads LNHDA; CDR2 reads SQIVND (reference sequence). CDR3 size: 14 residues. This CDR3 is CASQPTGGTGELFF. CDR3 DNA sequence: TGTGCCAGTCAACCCACAGGGGGCACCGGGGAGCTGTTTTTT.

The DNA for the CDR3 is TGTGCCAGCAGCTATACAGGGGACACTGAAGCTTTCTTT. This codes for CASSYTGDTEAFF. The chain employs TRBV11-2 and TRBJ1-1; 7 nucleotides align to TRBD1. The junction had 2 bases not matched to a gene; V was cut back by 4 bases and J by 3 bases. The CDR3 covers 13 residues. CDR1 and CDR2 (germline): SGHAT, FQNNGV.

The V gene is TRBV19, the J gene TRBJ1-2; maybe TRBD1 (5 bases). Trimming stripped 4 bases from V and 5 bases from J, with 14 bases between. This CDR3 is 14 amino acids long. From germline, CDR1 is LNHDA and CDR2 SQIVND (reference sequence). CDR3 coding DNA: TGTGCCAGTAGTACCGGGACGGAGAGTTATGGCTACACCTTC. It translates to CASSTGTESYGYTF.

The CDR3 sequence is CASSPHRVDRKNTGELFF. The CDR3 DNA reads TGTGCCAGCTCCCCCCACAGGGTGGATCGGAAGAACACCGGGGAGCTGTTTTTT. V is TRBV18 and J is TRBJ2-2; weak D call: TRBD1 (6 bases). The V gene lost 6 bases and the J gene lost 1 base, with 21 bases spanning the gap. This CDR3 is 18 amino acids long. Germline V gene lookup returns CDR1 KGHSH and CDR2 LQKENI.

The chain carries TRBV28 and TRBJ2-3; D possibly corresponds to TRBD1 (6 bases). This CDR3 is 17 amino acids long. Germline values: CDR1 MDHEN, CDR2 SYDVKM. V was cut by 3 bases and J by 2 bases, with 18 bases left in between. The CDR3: CASSFPGLGASTDTQYF. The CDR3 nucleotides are TGTGCCAGCAGTTTCCCGGGGCTGGGGGCTTCCACAGATACGCAGTATTTT.

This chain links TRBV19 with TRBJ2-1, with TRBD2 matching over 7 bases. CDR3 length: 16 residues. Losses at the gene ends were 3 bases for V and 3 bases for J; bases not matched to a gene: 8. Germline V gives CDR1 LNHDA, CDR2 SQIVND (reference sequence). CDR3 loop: CASSMFAGGNYNEQFF. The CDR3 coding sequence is TGTGCCAGTAGTATGTTTGCCGGGGGGAACTACAATGAGCAGTTCTTC.

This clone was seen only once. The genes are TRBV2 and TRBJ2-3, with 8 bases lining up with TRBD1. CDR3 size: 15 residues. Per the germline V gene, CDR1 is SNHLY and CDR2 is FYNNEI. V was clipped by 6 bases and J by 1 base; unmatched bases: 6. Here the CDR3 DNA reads TGTGCCAGCAGCGACAGGGGAAGGGGCACAGATACGCAGTATTTT. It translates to CASSDRGRGTDTQYF.